This passage covers 13 T cell receptor beta chains from one sample sequenced in a study of shared clonotypes between healthy human individuals. Measured with immunoSEQ multiplex PCR; TCRdb has only the in-frame clones, and not every one. This table has roughly 2.1 million clones, about 92% appearing once. Naive CD8 cells were CD45RO-negative, positively selected for CCR7, excluding terminally differentiated effector memory CD45RA+ cells. The specimen was naive CD8+ T cells from PBMCs. These receptors were collected from a man between 18 and 29 years old in good health. Some clones in this sample may be carry-over from other donors' samples.

In the case of this clone: Within the sample, other DNA sequences also encode this same CDR3. The CDR3 is CASSLSSGTEAFF. In nucleotides, the CDR3 is TGTGCCAGCAGTTTAAGTAGCGGCACTGAAGCTTTCTTT. The rearrangement links TRBV28 to TRBJ1-1; no clear D gene. The CDR3 is 13 residues long. CDR1 and CDR2 (germline): MDHEN, SYDVKM. Trimming pared 2 bases from V and 4 bases from J, leaving 8 bases between.

This clone has just one count. At the DNA level, this CDR3 is encoded by other sequences in the same sample as well. The chain combines TRBV27 with TRBJ1-5; no clear D gene. The CDR3 is 15 amino acids. CDR1 is MNHEY and CDR2 is SMNVEV in the germline V gene (reference sequence). Trimming shortened V by 1 base and J by 1 base, and 8 bases separated the two germline ends. The CDR3 DNA sequence: TGTGCCAGCAGTTTATTGGGGATCAGCAATCAGCCCCAGCATTTT. This encodes CASSLLGISNQPQHF.

The genes are TRBV29-1 and TRBJ2-1; either TRBD1 or TRBD2 may supply D (5 bases each). The germline gives CDR1 SQVTM, CDR2 ANQGSEA. V dropped 1 base and J dropped 1 base, with 17 bases sitting between them. CDR3 length equals 17 residues. This chain's CDR3 is CSVEGPAGKGSYNEQFF. Here the CDR3 DNA reads TGCAGCGTTGAAGGGCCTGCCGGGAAGGGGTCCTACAATGAGCAGTTCTTC.

V and J are TRBV19 and TRBJ2-7; TRBD2 might be the D (6 bases). This CDR3 contains 15 residues. Germline lookup yields CDR1 LNHDA and CDR2 SQIVND (reference sequence). V was clipped by 1 base and J by 1 base, with 11 bases between them. This chain's CDR3 is CASSIVISGSYEQYF. The CDR3 DNA reads as TGTGCCAGTAGTATAGTGATTAGCGGTTCCTACGAGCAGTACTTC.

This chain's CDR3 is CASSLAGITNYGYTF. CDR3 nucleotides: TGTGCCAGCAGCTTAGCAGGGATTACTAACTATGGCTACACCTTC. J is TRBJ1-2 and V is TRBV7-8; unclear D gene. Germline V gene lookup returns CDR1 SGHVS and CDR2 FQNEAQ. Trimming removed 0 bases from V and 0 bases from J, with 8 bases in between. The CDR3 covers 15 residues.

CDR3 sequence: CASSPFNLLPIHEQFF. Written as DNA, the CDR3 is TGTGCCAGCAGCCCCTTTAACCTACTACCGATACATGAGCAGTTCTTC. This rearrangement joins TRBV5-6 to TRBJ2-1; no firm D call. The CDR3 is 16 amino acids. The germline CDR1 and CDR2 sequences are SGHDT and YYEEEE. V shed 4 bases and J shed 8 bases, with 22 bases lying between them.

The chain's CDR3 is CSGSGNPYNEQFF. CDR3 nucleotides: TGCAGCGGAAGCGGGAACCCCTACAATGAGCAGTTCTTC. The V gene is TRBV29-1, the J gene TRBJ2-1, with 7 nucleotides matching TRBD2. This CDR3 is 13 amino acids long. CDR1 and CDR2 (germline): SQVTM, ANQGSEA. Trimming cost V 7 bases and J 2 bases; bases outside gene matches: 5.

The gene calls are TRBV7-3 and TRBJ2-7; 14 bases align to TRBD2. J was trimmed by 5 bases and V by 0 bases; bases with no gene match: 6. The CDR3 sequence is 17 residues long. CDR1 and CDR2 from the germline V gene are SGHTA and FQGTGA. CDR3 residues: CASSLTVTSGRADEQYF. CDR3 coding DNA: TGTGCCAGCAGCTTAACCGTGACTAGCGGGAGGGCTGACGAGCAGTACTTC.

The J gene is TRBJ1-2, the V gene TRBV28; 9 nucleotides line up with TRBD1. The CDR3 runs 15 residues. The germline V gene has CDR1 MDHEN and CDR2 SYDVKM. J was trimmed by 4 bases and V by 1 base; bases with no gene match: 4. CDR3: CASSLFGDRAYGYTF. In DNA, the CDR3 is TGTGCCAGCAGTTTATTTGGGGACAGGGCCTATGGCTACACCTTC.

This chain connects TRBV7-9 to TRBJ1-1; unclear D gene. CDR3 length: 13 residues. V lost 3 bases to trimming and J lost 3 bases, with 8 bases between them. Germline-derived CDR1 and CDR2 are SEHNR and FQNEAQ (reference sequence). In DNA, the CDR3 is TGTGCCAGCAGCTTTAATAGGGACACTGAAGCTTTCTTT. Its translation is CASSFNRDTEAFF.

V is TRBV11-2 and J is TRBJ2-7; possible D gene TRBD1, 6 bases. The CDR3 is 15 residues long. Germline CDR1 is SGHAT and CDR2 is FQNNGV. Trimming stripped 1 base from V and 0 bases from J, with 10 bases between. The CDR3 spells CASSLVTGSSYEQYF. Written as DNA, the CDR3 is TGTGCCAGCAGCTTAGTTACAGGGAGCTCCTACGAGCAGTACTTC.

The V and J genes are TRBV4-1 and TRBJ2-7; 10 bases match TRBD2. Germline V gene data show CDR1 as MGHRA and CDR2 as YSYEKL. With 4 bases clipped from V and 6 bases from J, the junction kept 15 bases outside the gene matches. CDR3 length: 17 amino acids. CDR3 bases: TGCGCCAGCAGCCCCCAGCCGGCTACTAGCGGGACTAGCGAGCAGTACTTC. It translates to CASSPQPATSGTSEQYF.

The chain joins TRBV7-9 to TRBJ2-1; D is possibly TRBD2 (6 bases). The CDR3 runs 14 residues. The V end was cut by 11 bases, the J end by 0 bases, with 14 bases between. Germline lookup yields CDR1 SEHNR and CDR2 FQNEAQ (reference sequence). The CDR3 protein is CAGRDAASYNEQFF. As DNA, the CDR3 is TGTGCCGGGCGGGACGCCGCCTCCTACAATGAGCAGTTCTTC. Full variable domain (rest looked up from reference TRBV7-9 and TRBJ2-1): DTGVSQNPRHKITKRGQNVTFRCDPISEHNRLYWYRQTLGQGPEFLTYFQNEAQLEKSRLLSDRFSAERPKGSFSTLEIQRTEQGDSAMYLCAGRDAASYNEQFFGPGTRLTVL.